Each of the 29 T cell receptor beta chains below was sequenced from the same sample in a study of blood T cell repertoires in COVID-19. Repertoires were generated with immunoSEQ multiplex PCR, while TCRdb's copy carries only in-frame clones and drops some. Among some 250,000 clones, roughly nine tenths were seen once, and the ten largest hold more than 1%. Sequenced input: PBMCs or T cells enriched from blood (not recorded which). Receptors were obtained from a human donor in a cohort exposed to, infected with or recovered from COVID-19 (not recorded which). The donor label of this sample is uncertain.

The chain has TRBV7-2 and TRBJ2-5; 8 bases line up with TRBD2. Germline loops: CDR1 SGHTA, CDR2 FQGNSA. The V segment lost 0 bases and the J segment 1 base; nucleotides outside the gene matches: 7. CDR3 length equals 17 residues. This chain's CDR3 is CASSLAGPGGGQETQYF. In nucleotides, the CDR3 is TGTGCCAGCAGCTTAGCGGGGCCCGGGGGGGGCCAAGAGACCCAGTACTTC.

This chain links TRBV19 with TRBJ2-4; 8 bases line up with TRBD1. There are 17 residues in the CDR3. Trimming took 4 bases from V and 1 from J; bases not matched to a gene: 9. Germline V gives CDR1 LNHDA, CDR2 SQIVND (reference sequence). CDR3 amino acids: CASSTLGTGGAKNIQYF. The CDR3 DNA sequence: TGTGCCAGTAGTACCCTCGGAACAGGGGGTGCCAAAAACATTCAGTACTTC. Supplemented by reference TRBV19 and TRBJ2-4, the full variable domain reads DGGITQSPKYLFRKEGQNVTLSCEQNLNHDAMYWYRQDPGQGLRLIYYSQIVNDFQKGDIAEGYSVSREKKESFPLTVTSAQKNPTAFYLCASSTLGTGGAKNIQYFGAGTRLSVL.

The chain has TRBV6-1 and TRBJ2-7; D perhaps matches TRBD2 (6 bases). V was shortened by 3 bases and J by 2 bases, with 14 bases between the two germline ends. The CDR3 sequence is 15 residues long. In germline, CDR1 is MNHNS, CDR2 SASEGT. Written as DNA, the CDR3 is TGTGCCAGCAGTGACCCCGGGAGTTCACCCTACGAGCAGTACTTC. Protein: CASSDPGSSPYEQYF.

This sequence joins TRBV4-2 and TRBJ1-2; D is ambiguous. The CDR3 loop spans 14 amino acids. Germline lookup yields CDR1 LGHNA and CDR2 YNFKEQ. V lost 2 bases to trimming and J lost 3 bases, with 10 bases between them. Written as DNA, the CDR3 is TGTGCCAGCAGCCAATTAACTGTCGACTATGGCTACACCTTC. Its translation is CASSQLTVDYGYTF.

The chain combines TRBV5-4 with TRBJ2-3, with TRBD2 as a possible D gene (5 bases). Germline V CDR1 and CDR2: SGHNT, YYREEE (reference sequence). The CDR3 length is 17 residues. V lost 0 bases, J lost 6 bases, and 20 bases lay in between. CDR3 bases: TGTGCCAGCAGCTTGGAACCCGCGGGCTACCGAGGGGATACGCAGTATTTT. Translation: CASSLEPAGYRGDTQYF.

The CDR3 sequence is CASSPTGTRHNEQFF. CDR3 DNA: TGTGCCAGCAGCCCGACCGGGACTAGACACAATGAGCAGTTCTTC. This chain links TRBV9 with TRBJ2-1, with 8 bases matching TRBD2. The germline gives CDR1 SGDLS, CDR2 YYNGEE. The CDR3 is 15 amino acids. Losses at the gene ends were 4 bases for V and 5 bases for J; bases not matched to a gene: 8. The full variable domain, rest sourced from reference TRBV9 and TRBJ2-1, is DSGVTQTPKHLITATGQRVTLRCSPRSGDLSVYWYQQSLDQGLQFLIQYYNGEERAKGNILERFSAQQFPDLHSELNLSSLELGDSALYFCASSPTGTRHNEQFFGPGTRLTVL.

The chain has TRBV27 and TRBJ1-5; the match to TRBD1 covers 8 bases. This CDR3 region has 14 residues. Unmatched junction bases numbered 6, after V lost 5 bases and J lost 6 bases. Looked up from germline, CDR1 is MNHEY and CDR2 is SMNVEV (reference sequence). CDR3: CASSLQGAVQPQHF. The CDR3 nucleotides read TGTGCCAGCAGTCTCCAGGGGGCCGTTCAGCCCCAGCATTTT.

V usage is TRBV9 and J usage is TRBJ1-1; possible D gene TRBD1, 6 bases. CDR1 is SGDLS and CDR2 is YYNGEE in the germline V gene. The length of the CDR3 is 15 residues. V lost 0 bases, J lost 6 bases, and 15 bases lay in between. The chain's CDR3 is CASSVGAGASAEAFF. Here the CDR3 DNA reads TGTGCCAGCAGCGTAGGGGCAGGGGCGTCCGCTGAAGCTTTCTTT.

The rearrangement uses TRBV15 and TRBJ1-5; 9 bases agree with TRBD1. CDR3 length: 16 amino acids. V dropped 3 bases and J dropped 0; count of bases not matched to a gene: 3. CDR1 LNHNV and CDR2 YYDKDF come from the germline V gene (reference sequence). The CDR3 DNA is TGTGCCACCAGCAGGGGGACAGGGACTAGCAATCAGCCCCAGCATTTT. Amino acid sequence: CATSRGTGTSNQPQHF.

The chain employs TRBV30 and TRBJ2-1, with TRBD1 as a possible D gene (5 bases). V was clipped by 1 base and J by 6 bases, with 7 bases between them. The CDR3 contains 12 residues. From germline, CDR1 is GTSNPN and CDR2 SVGIG (reference sequence). The CDR3 loop is CAWSGQSNEQFF. The CDR3 DNA reads TGTGCCTGGAGTGGACAGTCCAATGAGCAGTTCTTC.

This clone occurred once. The rearrangement joins TRBV5-8 to TRBJ2-3; 7 bases agree with TRBD1. V was pared by 8 bases and J by 0 bases, with 9 bases of the junction left unmatched. Germline V gives CDR1 SGHTS, CDR2 YDEGEE. This CDR3 spans 15 amino acids. This chain's CDR3 is CARNPTGESTDTQYF. As DNA, the CDR3 is TGTGCCAGAAACCCCACAGGGGAAAGCACAGATACGCAGTATTTT.

A single count supports this clone. The V and J genes are TRBV5-4 and TRBJ1-2, with 10 bases that match TRBD1. Germline CDR1 SGHNT, CDR2 YYREEE (reference sequence). The CDR3 spans 15 residues. Germline trimming cut 4 bases from V and 6 bases from J; bases unmatched to any gene: 9. The CDR3 spells CASSGWDRGADGYTF. CDR3 in DNA: TGTGCCAGCAGCGGGTGGGACAGGGGCGCGGATGGCTACACCTTC.

V usage is TRBV2 and J usage is TRBJ1-5, with D possibly being TRBD1 (6 bases). The V gene lost 3 bases and the J gene lost 3 bases, with 12 bases spanning the gap. This CDR3 comprises 15 residues. Germline CDR1 is SNHLY and CDR2 is FYNNEI. CDR3 DNA sequence: TGTGCCAGCAGTGAGGGACATCCGGCCAATCAGCCCCAGCATTTT. Translating gives CASSEGHPANQPQHF.

This chain uses TRBV27 with TRBJ1-6; D gene ambiguous. This CDR3 is built from 16 residues. CDR1 is MNHEY, CDR2 SMNVEV, per germline (reference sequence). V was pared by 0 bases and J by 4 bases, with 10 bases between. The CDR3 DNA reads as TGTGCCAGCAGTTTATCCCCACAGCCGTATAATTCACCCCTCCACTTT. Its protein is CASSLSPQPYNSPLHF.

V usage is TRBV6-2 or TRBV6-3 and J usage is TRBJ1-1; D possibly corresponds to TRBD1 (5 bases). Germline lookup yields CDR1 MNHEY and CDR2 SVGEGT. V was clipped by 0 bases and J by 3 bases, with 11 bases between them. The CDR3 consists of 15 residues. The CDR3 nucleotides are TGTGCCAGCAGTTACTCCAGCACCAGGGACACTGAAGCTTTCTTT. Translated, it gives CASSYSSTRDTEAFF.

The V call is TRBV30, the J call TRBJ1-2; tentatively, D is TRBD1 (6 bases). This CDR3 has 16 amino acids. The germline CDR1 and CDR2 sequences are GTSNPN and SVGIG (reference sequence). The ends were cut back, 0 bases at V and 3 bases at J, with 17 bases in the middle. CDR3 coding DNA: TGTGCCTGGAGTGTAACAGGGAGATTTTACTACTATGGCTACACCTTC. Protein: CAWSVTGRFYYYGYTF.

This chain links TRBV3-1 (or the pseudogene TRBV3-2) with TRBJ2-1; D might be TRBD2 (7 bases). This CDR3 is 17 amino acids long. Deletions cut 0 bases from V and 7 bases from J, with 19 bases between. Germline CDR1 and CDR2: LGHDT and YNNKEL (reference sequence). Here the CDR3 reads CASSQDTGRGPGNEQFF. CDR3 sequence (DNA): TGTGCCAGCAGCCAAGATACGGGGCGGGGGCCGGGGAATGAGCAGTTCTTC.

This clone showed up just once. This CDR3 is CASTPFLVWNTGELFF. The CDR3 DNA follows: TGTGCCAGCACCCCGTTCCTCGTGTGGAACACCGGGGAGCTGTTTTTT. This rearrangement joins TRBV7-9 to TRBJ2-2; D gene uncertain. The CDR3 length is 16 residues. V gave up 7 bases and J gave up 1 base, with 16 bases separating them. Germline loops: CDR1 SEHNR, CDR2 FQNEAQ (reference sequence).

CDR3 DNA sequence: TGCGCCAGCAGCCGCACACAGGGGGACCATGAAAAACTGTTTTTT. It is translated as CASSRTQGDHEKLFF. The rearrangement links TRBV4-1 to TRBJ1-4, with 8 positions matching TRBD1. The CDR3 totals 15 residues. The ends lost 4 bases at V and 6 bases at J; junction bases unmatched: 7. Germline CDR1 and CDR2: MGHRA and YSYEKL.

The chain combines TRBV27 with TRBJ1-2; no clear D gene. Trimming removed 6 bases at V and 4 bases at J, with 12 bases between. The germline V gene encodes CDR1 MNHEY and CDR2 SMNVEV (reference sequence). This CDR3 comprises 13 residues. CDR3 loop: CASRFPGSYGYTF. In nucleotides, the CDR3 is TGTGCCAGCAGATTCCCAGGTTCCTATGGCTACACCTTC.

J is TRBJ1-3 and V is TRBV11-2, with 11 bases lining up with TRBD1. After removal of 5 bases from V and 2 bases from J, the junction contained 14 bases not matched to a gene. This CDR3 is built from 19 residues. Germline V gene data show CDR1 as SGHAT and CDR2 as FQNNGV. The CDR3, as DNA: TGTGCCAGCAGCACCCGGACAGGGGGCTTTATGGGTGCTGGAAACACCATATATTTT. Protein: CASSTRTGGFMGAGNTIYF.

The V call is TRBV29-1, the J call TRBJ1-2, with 7 nucleotides matching TRBD1. Germline V gives CDR1 SQVTM, CDR2 ANQGSEA. Trimming took 6 bases from V and 0 from J; bases not matched to a gene: 13. There are 16 residues in the CDR3. The CDR3 region is CSVARDSLYPNYGYTF. DNA for the CDR3: TGCAGCGTGGCCCGGGACAGCTTATACCCTAACTATGGCTACACCTTC.

This clone showed up just a few times. The chain couples TRBV7-2 to TRBJ1-2; D is undetermined. The CDR3 covers 13 residues. The V gene lost 7 bases and the J gene lost 2 bases, with 11 bases spanning the gap. Germline assignment: CDR1 SGHTA and CDR2 FQGNSA. The CDR3 region is CASTKTSNYGYTF. Written as DNA, the CDR3 is TGTGCCAGCACCAAGACTTCGAACTATGGCTACACCTTC.

V gene TRBV7-6 combines with J gene TRBJ2-3; TRBD2 agrees at 10 bases. This CDR3 is 18 amino acids long. The V segment lost 2 bases and the J segment 2 bases; nucleotides outside the gene matches: 10. Germline loops: CDR1 SGHVS, CDR2 FNYEAQ. Here the CDR3 DNA reads TGTGCCAGCAGCTTACGGCGACTAGCGGGCGAATTCACAGATACGCAGTATTTT. Translated, it gives CASSLRRLAGEFTDTQYF.

The gene calls are TRBV4-3 and TRBJ1-2; possible D gene TRBD1, 6 bases. Trimming shortened V by 5 bases and J by 6 bases, and 13 bases separated the two germline ends. This CDR3 spans 13 amino acids. Germline CDR1 and CDR2: LGHNA and YSLEER. CDR3: CASSSTGLDGYTF. In nucleotides, the CDR3 is TGCGCCAGCAGCTCTACAGGGTTGGATGGCTACACCTTC.

The count of this clone is one. The V and J genes are TRBV13 and TRBJ2-7; D is unclear. Germline loops: CDR1 PRHDT, CDR2 FYEKMQ (reference sequence). The CDR3 is 14 amino acids. V gave up 1 base and J gave up 0 bases, with 7 bases separating them. This CDR3 reads CASSLEATSYEQYF. In DNA form, the CDR3 reads TGTGCCAGCAGCTTAGAAGCTACCTCCTACGAGCAGTACTTC.

The chain has TRBV5-1 and TRBJ2-7; 13 bases are a match to TRBD2. Germline V gene lookup returns CDR1 SGHRS and CDR2 YFSETQ. The V and J ends lost 4 bases and 0 bases, in that order; junction bases with no gene match: 7. The CDR3 sequence is 17 residues long. The CDR3 sequence is CASSRTSGGLISYEQYF. Written as DNA, the CDR3 is TGCGCCAGCAGCCGGACTAGCGGGGGCCTCATCTCCTACGAGCAGTACTTC.

The V gene is TRBV21-1, the J gene TRBJ1-2; the table's D call of TRBD1 was not tested on the DNA. TRBV21-1 is reported as a pseudogene. This CDR3 has 16 amino acids. In DNA form, the CDR3 reads TGTGCTAGCAGCGGGTGGACAGTGCCGACCGCCTGGGGCTACACCTTC. Translating it yields CASSGWTVPTAWGYTF.

This clone has a handful of counts. The rearrangement joins TRBV5-6 to TRBJ2-7, with D possibly matching TRBD2 (6 bases). The CDR3 is made up of 16 amino acids. The ends were cut back, 3 bases at V and 3 bases at J, with 19 bases in the middle. Germline CDR1 is SGHDT and CDR2 is YYEEEE. CDR3 in DNA: TGTGCCAGCAGCTCGACGGGGGAAGGGGCTGGCTACGAGCAGTACTTC. This gives the protein CASSSTGEGAGYEQYF.